The entry below describes one T cell receptor (beta chain). Its antigen remains unidentified. The record originates from a study of cytomegalovirus exposure and HLA in healthy donors. Study-level points and caveats: About 87% or about 30% of the time was how often most TCR beta V segments were productive, according to an earlier analysis. Later on, a genetic analysis was performed. It linked a missense variant in DCLRE1C with V- and J-gene trimming of TCR beta.

Sampled while nominally healthy, donors likely had unrecorded immune exposures. The CDR3 loop spans 16 amino acids. V was clipped by 4 bases and J by 0 bases, with 13 bases between them. Germline CDR1 reads GTSNPN; CDR2 reads SVGIG (reference sequence). Researchers ran the PCR with 60 Vbeta and 13 Jbeta primers. Repertoires were generated with immunoSEQ multiplex PCR, while TCRdb's copy carries only in-frame clones and drops some. Here the sample spans approximately 300,000 clones, about four fifths being singletons. Sequencing was done on a sample of PBMCs. The TCR originated in a girl between 2 and 10 years old in good health and CMV-seronegative. This chain uses TRBV30 with TRBJ1-6; D unresolved. Written as DNA, the CDR3 is TGTGCCTGGACACCGCTGGGCCGCTCCTATAATTCACCCCTCCACTTT. Translation gives CAWTPLGRSYNSPLHF.